The subject of this entry is one TCR beta chain. This record comes from a study of blood T cell repertoires in COVID-19. Whole-study context: Material from acute and convalescent COVID-19 was sourced from the United States, Italy and Spain. From T cells, B-cell-depleted T cells, or PBMCs came the material, which was cDNA or gDNA.

Germline V gives CDR1 SGHRS, CDR2 YFSETQ. This CDR3 comprises 16 residues. V dropped 3 bases and J dropped 10; count of bases not matched to a gene: 13. TCRdb's table, derived via immunoSEQ multiplex PCR, lists solely in-frame clones and lacks some. Among about 50,000 clones, 88% were seen once, and the ten largest hold over 8.5%. Sequencing was performed on peripheral blood. The origin of this receptor is a man aged 45-60 years with active COVID-19. The chain combines TRBV5-1 with TRBJ1-6; 7 nucleotides agree with TRBD1. CDR3 amino acids: CASSYYRRQGQSPLHF. CDR3 nucleotides: TGCGCCAGCAGCTACTACAGGCGACAGGGCCAATCACCCCTCCACTTT. Drawing the rest from reference TRBV5-1 and TRBJ1-6, the complete variable domain is KAGVTQTPRYLIKTRGQQVTLSCSPISGHRSVSWYQQTPGQGLQFLFEYFSETQRNKGNFPGRFSGRQFSNSRSEMNVSTLELGDSALYLCASSYYRRQGQSPLHFGNGTRLTVT.